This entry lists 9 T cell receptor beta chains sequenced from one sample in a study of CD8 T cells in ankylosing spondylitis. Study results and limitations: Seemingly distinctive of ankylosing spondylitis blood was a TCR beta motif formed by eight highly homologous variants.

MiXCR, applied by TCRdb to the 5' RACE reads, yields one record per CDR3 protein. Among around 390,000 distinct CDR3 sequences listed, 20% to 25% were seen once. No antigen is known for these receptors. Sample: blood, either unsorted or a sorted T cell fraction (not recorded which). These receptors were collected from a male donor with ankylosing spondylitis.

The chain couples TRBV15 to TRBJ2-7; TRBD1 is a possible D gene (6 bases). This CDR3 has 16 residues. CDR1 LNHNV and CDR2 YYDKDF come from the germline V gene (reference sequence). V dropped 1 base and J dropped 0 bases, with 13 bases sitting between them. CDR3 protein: CATSRAGTLLSYEQYF. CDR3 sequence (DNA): TGTGCCACCAGCAGAGCAGGGACACTACTCTCCTACGAGCAGTACTTC.

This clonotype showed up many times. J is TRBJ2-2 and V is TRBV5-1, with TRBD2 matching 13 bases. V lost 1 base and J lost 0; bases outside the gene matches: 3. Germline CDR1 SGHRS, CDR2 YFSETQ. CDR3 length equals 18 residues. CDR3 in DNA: TGCGCCAGCAGCTTGAGACTAGCGGGAGGATCGAACACCGGGGAGCTGTTTTTT. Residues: CASSLRLAGGSNTGELFF.

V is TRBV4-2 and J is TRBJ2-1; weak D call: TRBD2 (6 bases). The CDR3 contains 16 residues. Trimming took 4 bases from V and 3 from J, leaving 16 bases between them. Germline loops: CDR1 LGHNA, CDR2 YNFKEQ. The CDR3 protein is CASSLLGRGVYNEQFF. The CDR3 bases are TGTGCCAGCAGCCTGTTGGGGCGGGGAGTCTACAATGAGCAGTTCTTC.

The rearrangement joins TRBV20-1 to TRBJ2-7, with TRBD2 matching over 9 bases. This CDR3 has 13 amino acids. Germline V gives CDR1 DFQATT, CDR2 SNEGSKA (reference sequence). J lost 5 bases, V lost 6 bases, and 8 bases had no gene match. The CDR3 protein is CSAGSASGNEQYF. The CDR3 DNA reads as TGCAGTGCCGGGAGCGCTAGCGGGAACGAGCAGTACTTC.

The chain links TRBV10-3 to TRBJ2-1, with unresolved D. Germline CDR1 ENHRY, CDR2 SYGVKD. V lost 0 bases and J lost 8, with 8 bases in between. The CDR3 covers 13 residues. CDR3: CAISESGIHEQFF. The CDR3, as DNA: TGTGCCATCAGTGAGTCAGGGATCCATGAGCAGTTCTTC.

CDR3 sequence: CATCPGPKVEKLFF. The CDR3 region has the DNA TGCGCCACCTGCCCAGGACCCAAGGTCGAAAAACTGTTTTTT. This sequence joins TRBV5-1 and TRBJ1-4; no firm D call. V was trimmed by 9 bases and J by 8 bases, leaving 20 bases between them. CDR1 is SGHRS, CDR2 YFSETQ, per germline. The CDR3 covers 14 residues.

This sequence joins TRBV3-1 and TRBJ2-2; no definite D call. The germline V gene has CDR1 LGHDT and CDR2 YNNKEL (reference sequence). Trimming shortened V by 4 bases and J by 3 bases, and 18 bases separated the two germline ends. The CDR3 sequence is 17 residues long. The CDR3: CASSPSLVGLYTGELFF. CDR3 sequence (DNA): TGTGCCAGCAGCCCGAGTCTCGTAGGGCTGTACACCGGGGAGCTGTTTTTT.

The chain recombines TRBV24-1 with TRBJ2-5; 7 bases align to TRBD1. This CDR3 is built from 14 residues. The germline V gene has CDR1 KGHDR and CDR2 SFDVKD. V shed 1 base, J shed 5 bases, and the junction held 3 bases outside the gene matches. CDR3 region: CATSDLKGAETQYF. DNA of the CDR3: TGTGCCACCAGTGATTTAAAGGGGGCCGAGACCCAGTACTTC.

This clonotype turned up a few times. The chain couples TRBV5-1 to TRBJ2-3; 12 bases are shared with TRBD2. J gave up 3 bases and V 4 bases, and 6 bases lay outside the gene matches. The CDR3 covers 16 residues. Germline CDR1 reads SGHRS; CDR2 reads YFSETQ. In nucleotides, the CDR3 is TGCGCCAGCAGCGAACGACTAGCGGGAGAGACAGATACGCAGTATTTT. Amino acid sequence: CASSERLAGETDTQYF.